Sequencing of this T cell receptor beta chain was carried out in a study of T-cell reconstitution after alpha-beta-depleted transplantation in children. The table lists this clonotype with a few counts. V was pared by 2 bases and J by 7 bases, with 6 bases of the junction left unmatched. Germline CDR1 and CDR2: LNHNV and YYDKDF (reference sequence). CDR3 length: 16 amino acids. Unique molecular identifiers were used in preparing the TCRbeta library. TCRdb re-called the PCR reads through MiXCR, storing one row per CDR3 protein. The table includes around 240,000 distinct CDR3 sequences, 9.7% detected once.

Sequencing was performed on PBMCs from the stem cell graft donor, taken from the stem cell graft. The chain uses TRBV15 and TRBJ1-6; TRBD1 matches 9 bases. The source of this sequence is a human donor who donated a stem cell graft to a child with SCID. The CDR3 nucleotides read TGTGCCACCAGCAGAAATGCAGGACAGGGGAATTCACCCCTCCACTTT. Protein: CATSRNAGQGNSPLHF.